This entry lists 7 T cell receptor beta chains sequenced from one sample in a study of T cell responses to AZD1222 COVID-19 vaccine. Sequenced by immunoSEQ multiplex PCR; TCRdb stores in-frame clones only, minus some. The sample has some 150,000 clones, roughly nine tenths seen once; the top ten hold 5.5%. Sequences were derived from peripheral blood, sampled on day 0 of MenACWY control vaccination. The origin of the receptors is an adult in good health.

V and J are TRBV11-2 and TRBJ2-7; D unresolved. The CDR3 is 13 residues long. Per germline, CDR1 SGHAT and CDR2 FQNNGV. V lost 0 bases and J lost 4, with 7 bases in between. CDR3 DNA sequence: TGTGCCAGCAGCTTAGATCAAGGTTACGAGCAGTACTTC. Translating gives CASSLDQGYEQYF.

The V and J genes are TRBV19 and TRBJ1-1; 10 bases are shared with TRBD1. With 7 bases clipped from V and 3 bases from J, the junction kept 5 bases outside the gene matches. Germline lookup yields CDR1 LNHDA and CDR2 SQIVND (reference sequence). The CDR3 is 14 residues long. The CDR3 is CASIQDRGYTEAFF. The DNA of the CDR3 is TGTGCCAGTATCCAGGACAGGGGGTACACTGAAGCTTTCTTT. The entire variable domain, with the rest obtained from reference TRBV19 and TRBJ1-1, is as follows: DGGITQSPKYLFRKEGQNVTLSCEQNLNHDAMYWYRQDPGQGLRLIYYSQIVNDFQKGDIAEGYSVSREKKESFPLTVTSAQKNPTAFYLCASIQDRGYTEAFFGQGTRLTVV.

The chain carries TRBV29-1 and TRBJ2-7; the D is unclear. Germline V CDR1 and CDR2: SQVTM, ANQGSEA. The CDR3 is made up of 11 amino acids. Trimming shortened V by 7 bases and J by 0 bases, and 7 bases separated the two germline ends. The CDR3 loop reads CSGINSYEQYF. CDR3 bases: TGCAGCGGCATTAACTCCTACGAGCAGTACTTC.

The chain recombines TRBV4-2 with TRBJ2-1; D call uncertain. This CDR3 is 13 amino acids long. V was shortened by 0 bases and J by 12 bases, with 12 bases between the two germline ends. The germline gives CDR1 LGHNA, CDR2 YNFKEQ. As DNA, the CDR3 is TGTGCCAGCAGCCAAGATCTTGGGGTGGGGCAGTTCTTC. Protein: CASSQDLGVGQFF.

The rearrangement links TRBV7-2 to TRBJ2-7; TRBD2 agrees at 9 bases. Trimming removed 8 bases from V and 3 bases from J; junction bases left unmatched: 8. CDR1 SGHTA and CDR2 FQGNSA come from the germline V gene. The CDR3 covers 14 residues. The CDR3 loop is CASSKGGRGYEQYF. CDR3 bases: TGTGCCAGCTCGAAGGGCGGGAGGGGCTACGAGCAGTACTTC.

This clone was found a few times. The rearrangement uses TRBV28 and TRBJ1-1; D uncertain. CDR1 MDHEN and CDR2 SYDVKM come from the germline V gene. The V gene lost 3 bases and the J gene lost 4 bases, with 12 bases spanning the gap. The CDR3 runs to 14 residues. In nucleotides, the CDR3 is TGTGCCAGCAGTTTTTTTGGTCGCCTCACTGAAGCTTTCTTT. This codes for CASSFFGRLTEAFF. The full variable domain, in which reference TRBV28 and TRBJ1-1 provide the parts outside the CDR3, is DVKVTQSSRYLVKRTGEKVFLECVQDMDHENMFWYRQDPGLGLRLIYFSYDVKMKEKGDIPEGYSVSREKKERFSLILESASTNQTSMYLCASSFFGRLTEAFFGQGTRLTVV.

V gene TRBV19 combines with J gene TRBJ1-1, with a weak D call TRBD1 (5 bases). With 6 bases removed from V and 1 base from J, the gap between germline ends came to 15 bases. The CDR3 sequence is 15 residues long. Germline CDR1 LNHDA, CDR2 SQIVND (reference sequence). CDR3 DNA sequence: TGTGCCAGTAGGATTTCCAGGGCCGGGAACACTGAAGCTTTCTTT. It yields the protein CASRISRAGNTEAFF. Full variable domain (remainder filled in from reference TRBV19 and TRBJ1-1): DGGITQSPKYLFRKEGQNVTLSCEQNLNHDAMYWYRQDPGQGLRLIYYSQIVNDFQKGDIAEGYSVSREKKESFPLTVTSAQKNPTAFYLCASRISRAGNTEAFFGQGTRLTVV.